The rows below give T cell receptor beta chains drawn from one sample of a study of blood T cell repertoires in COVID-19. Assay: immunoSEQ multiplex PCR; the TCRdb copy retains only in-frame clones and omits some. The sample shows roughly 100,000 clones, 75% to 95% of them seen only once. Sequenced: peripheral blood. The receptor source for this set is a man aged 18 to 29 with acute or convalescent COVID-19. Each CDR3 is given with its conserved first and last residue. Fields, in order: D gene, J gene, clone size, V gene, CDR3 protein. The D gene is left open where the match is weak. A row's size may be missing; if present it is once, few, many or a size class.

. | TRBJ1-2 | . | TRBV5-4 | CASSGGAYGYTF
TRBD1 | TRBJ1-1 | . | TRBV29-1 | CSVEDRDRGEAFF
TRBD1 | TRBJ2-1 | . | TRBV11-2 | CASSSGQGAYEQFF
TRBD1 | TRBJ2-1 | . | TRBV12-3/TRBV12-4 | CASRGTGGVEQFF
TRBD1 | TRBJ2-3 | . | TRBV6-5 | CASSRDRAGDTQYF
. | TRBJ2-7 | . | TRBV10-1 | CASSEESGVPYEQYF
. | TRBJ1-1 | once | TRBV5-1 | CASSSDMAAFF
. | TRBJ1-5 | . | TRBV5-1 | CASSLGVDQPQHF
. | TRBJ1-5 | . | TRBV6-5 | CASSYSGVGQPQHF
. | TRBJ2-6 | . | TRBV19 | CASSIPGSGANVLTF
. | TRBJ1-4 | once | TRBV28 | CASSLNYGREKLFF
TRBD1 | TRBJ2-3 | . | TRBV14 | CASSHRDRAGTDTQYF
. | TRBJ2-1 | . | TRBV24-1 | CATQGSDGSNEQFF
TRBD1 | TRBJ1-1 | . | TRBV19 | CASSNTGGADTEAFF
TRBD1 | TRBJ2-4 | . | TRBV25-1 | CASSEVGTAENIQYF
. | TRBJ1-2 | . | TRBV13 | CASSLGDDRTDGYTF
TRBD1 | TRBJ1-1 | . | TRBV18 | CASSPTGQEKDFF
. | TRBJ2-7 | . | TRBV18 | CASSPSTADSAGQYF
. | TRBJ1-2 | . | TRBV12-3/TRBV12-4 | CASSTGNRYGYTF
. | TRBJ1-5 | . | TRBV3-1/TRBV3-2 | CAAGYQPQHF
. | TRBJ1-6 | . | TRBV6-4 | CASRRVQNSPLHF
TRBD1 | TRBJ1-5 | . | TRBV6-5 | CASSPTGGSYQPQHF
. | TRBJ2-2 | . | TRBV19 | CASSIRRGGNTGELFF
TRBD2 | TRBJ2-1 | . | TRBV9 | CASSVDGRAYNEQFF
. | TRBJ2-1 | . | TRBV25-1 | CASSDSGTTSEQFF
TRBD2 | TRBJ2-1 | . | TRBV18 | CASSPRTSDRGEQFF
TRBD1 | TRBJ1-2 | . | TRBV18 | CASSPIQGMGEGYTF
. | TRBJ1-5 | . | TRBV5-5 | CASSSRWGGSNQPQHF
TRBD2 | TRBJ2-3 | . | TRBV24-1 | CATSDPLLAGGTDTQYF
. | TRBJ2-1 | . | TRBV6-6 | CASSYSRGGAYNEQFF
. | TRBJ1-2 | . | TRBV18 | CASSPQGHDGYTF
. | TRBJ1-4 | . | TRBV3-1/TRBV3-2 | CASSQTGSTNEKLFF
. | TRBJ1-3 | . | TRBV12-3/TRBV12-4 | CASRGAGNTIYF
. | TRBJ2-1 | . | TRBV5-1 | CASSFRNAGSSYNEQFF
. | TRBJ1-2 | . | TRBV5-1 | CASSLEQGSFWGYTF
TRBD1 | TRBJ1-1 | once | TRBV7-6 | CASSLDRDTEAFF
TRBD1 | TRBJ2-7 | . | TRBV6-5 | CASANWDRVTYEQYF
. | TRBJ2-1 | . | TRBV13 | CASSPDSSKAYNEQFF
TRBD2 | TRBJ2-5 | once | TRBV9 | CASSPQSGGGRDQYF
. | TRBJ1-2 | . | TRBV27 | CASSLSRARGFYGYTF
. | TRBJ2-7 | once | TRBV11-2 | CASSRTDGTYEQYF
TRBD2 | TRBJ2-2 | once | TRBV6-5 | CASSFLAATGELFF
TRBD1 | TRBJ2-5 | . | TRBV6-6 | CASSRGLETQYF
. | TRBJ1-4 | . | TRBV18 | CASSLSGGDEKLFF
. | TRBJ1-2 | . | TRBV7-8 | CASFGGGDGGYTF
TRBD2 | TRBJ2-1 | . | TRBV5-1 | CASSRLAGVSYNEQFF
. | TRBJ2-3 | . | TRBV6-5 | CASNPGWGVTDTQYF
. | TRBJ1-3 | . | TRBV11-2 | CASSLDFRGRATGNTIYF
. | TRBJ2-7 | . | TRBV5-4 | CASSLNGAGNEQYF
. | TRBJ1-2 | . | TRBV19 | CASSNAPGHSGVGYTF
. | TRBJ1-6 | . | TRBV19 | CASSTYRLDSPLHF
. | TRBJ1-4 | . | TRBV5-1 | CASSLDSLVATNEKLFF
. | TRBJ1-5 | . | TRBV19 | CASSISLGQPQHF
TRBD1 | TRBJ1-2 | . | TRBV4-1 | CASSQGGGLNYGYTF